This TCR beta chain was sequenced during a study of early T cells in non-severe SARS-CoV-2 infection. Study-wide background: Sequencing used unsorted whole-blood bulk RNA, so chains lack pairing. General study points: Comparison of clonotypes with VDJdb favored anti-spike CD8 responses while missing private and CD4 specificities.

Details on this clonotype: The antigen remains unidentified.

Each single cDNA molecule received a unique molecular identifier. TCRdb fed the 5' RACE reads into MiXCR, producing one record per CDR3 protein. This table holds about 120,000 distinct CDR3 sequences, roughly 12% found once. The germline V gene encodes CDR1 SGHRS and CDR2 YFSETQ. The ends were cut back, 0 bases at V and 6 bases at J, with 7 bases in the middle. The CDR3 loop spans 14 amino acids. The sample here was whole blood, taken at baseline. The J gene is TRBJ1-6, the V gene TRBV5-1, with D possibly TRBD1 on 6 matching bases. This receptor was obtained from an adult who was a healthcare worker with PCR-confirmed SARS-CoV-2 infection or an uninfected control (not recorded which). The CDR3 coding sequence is TGCGCCAGCAGCTTGGACAGGGCTAATTCACCCCTCCACTTT. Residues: CASSLDRANSPLHF. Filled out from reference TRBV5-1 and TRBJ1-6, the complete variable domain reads KAGVTQTPRYLIKTRGQQVTLSCSPISGHRSVSWYQQTPGQGLQFLFEYFSETQRNKGNFPGRFSGRQFSNSRSEMNVSTLELGDSALYLCASSLDRANSPLHFGNGTRLTVT.